This T cell receptor beta chain was profiled in a study of OX40 agonist ivuxolimab in advanced cancers. Turning to the study itself: Patients enrolled in dose escalation were diagnosed with hepatocellular carcinoma, melanoma, renal cell or head and neck cancer. Prior checkpoint blockade (anti-PD-1, anti-PD-L1 or anti-CTLA-4) was permitted; 35% to 50% had it. Study findings and constraints: Patients with a partial response at 0.1-3.0 mg/kg had among the lowest clonal expansion. Researchers report that CD8+ T cells had, on average, more expanded clones than CD4+.

CDR3 length: 12 residues. Per germline, CDR1 SGHRS and CDR2 YFSETQ. Trimming shortened V by 4 bases and J by 1 base, and 5 bases separated the two germline ends. Notes on this clone: Its specificity is not known.

The assay was immunoSEQ multiplex PCR, and TCRdb's table has in-frame clones only and misses some. The sample has around 79,000 clones, more than 70% seen once; the top ten hold 0.78%. The sample in question was CD4+ or CD8+ T cells sorted from blood, obtained in a trial of the OX40 agonist ivuxolimab. The chain couples TRBV5-1 to TRBJ1-2; D remains ambiguous. This clonotype was obtained from an adult with an advanced solid tumor such as melanoma, head and neck, liver or kidney cancer. The CDR3 nucleotides are TGCGCCAGCAGCGCCAATAACTATGGCTACACCTTC. Protein: CASSANNYGYTF.